The 20 T cell receptor beta chains listed next were all sequenced from one sample in a study of Ad26.COV2.S vaccination and SARS-CoV-2 variants. The method was immunoSEQ multiplex PCR; TCRdb's version includes in-frame clones alone and lacks a portion of them. The top ten clones hold 3.5% of a sample with about 390,000 clones, more than 85% of them seen once. As for treatment: some 20 received Ad26.COV2.S at low or high dose, single or two shots; several received placebo; per-sample allocation not given. Following the first vaccine or placebo injection, samples were taken on day 63. Sequencing was performed on peripheral blood, taken in a trial of Ad26.COV2.S vaccine versus placebo. The source of these receptors is a person aged 18 to 65 who received the Ad26.COV2.S COVID-19 vaccine or a placebo.

The chain links TRBV10-1 to TRBJ1-1; tentative D call: TRBD1 (5 bases). Germline-derived CDR1 and CDR2 are WNHNN and SYGVQD (reference sequence). The CDR3 covers 16 residues. V was cut by 3 bases and J by 5 bases, with 19 bases left in between. CDR3 region: CASSDHRGGGGTEAFF. CDR3 DNA sequence: TGCGCCAGCAGTGACCATCGTGGGGGTGGTGGGACTGAAGCTTTCTTT.

V and J are TRBV6-1 and TRBJ2-7; the match to TRBD1 covers 7 bases. Germline-derived CDR1 and CDR2 are MNHNS and SASEGT. Losses at the gene ends were 3 bases for V and 1 base for J; bases not matched to a gene: 9. This CDR3 region has 16 residues. This CDR3 is CASSDGTAGKSYEQYF. The CDR3 region has the DNA TGTGCCAGCAGTGATGGGACAGCCGGCAAGTCCTACGAGCAGTACTTC.

V gene TRBV11-2 combines with J gene TRBJ1-2; unclear D gene. Germline V gene lookup returns CDR1 SGHAT and CDR2 FQNNGV. Trimming took off 4 bases at V and 5 bases at J, with 5 bases between the two ends. The CDR3 covers 11 residues. This CDR3 reads CASSSRYGYTF. The CDR3, as DNA: TGTGCCAGCAGCTCTAGATATGGCTACACCTTC.

Of note for this clone: The sample has other DNA sequences that encode this CDR3 too. V usage is TRBV4-3 and J usage is TRBJ2-1; TRBD2 matches at 11 bases. The CDR3 consists of 16 residues. In germline, CDR1 is LGHNA, CDR2 YSLEER. After removal of 1 base from V and 9 bases from J, the junction contained 8 bases not matched to a gene. As DNA, the CDR3 is TGCGCCAGCAGCCAAGTCGTAGCGGGGGGGCCCGGTGAGCAGTTCTTC. Its protein is CASSQVVAGGPGEQFF.

The rearrangement joins TRBV18 to TRBJ2-7; 9 positions match TRBD1. The CDR3 contains 13 residues. Germline V gives CDR1 KGHSH, CDR2 LQKENI. The V segment lost 5 bases and the J segment 3 bases; nucleotides outside the gene matches: 2. CDR3 DNA sequence: TGTGCCAGCTCAGCGGGACAGGGCTACGAGCAGTACTTC. This sequence encodes CASSAGQGYEQYF.

The J gene is TRBJ1-2, the V gene TRBV23-1, with TRBD1 matching over 9 bases. TRBV23-1 is marked as an open reading frame, function uncertain. The V gene end was trimmed by 6 bases and the J gene end by 4 bases; junction bases not matched to a gene: 12. CDR3 length: 16 amino acids. The CDR3 reads CASSPSYRGHAYGYTF. CDR3 nucleotide sequence: TGCGCCAGCAGCCCGTCGTACAGGGGGCATGCCTATGGCTACACCTTC.

This chain connects TRBV5-8 to TRBJ1-5; D is unresolved. The CDR3 contains 12 residues. Trimming pared 4 bases from V and 5 bases from J, leaving 7 bases between. Per the germline V gene, CDR1 is SGHTS and CDR2 is YDEGEE. The CDR3 DNA is TGTGCCAGCAGCGCTGACCATCAGCCCCAGCATTTT. Translated, it gives CASSADHQPQHF.

This chain links TRBV7-6 with TRBJ1-1, with 8 bases identical to TRBD1. CDR1 and CDR2 from the germline V gene are SGHVS and FNYEAQ. The CDR3 is 18 residues long. The trim removed 1 base at V and 5 bases at J, leaving 15 bases unmatched. The CDR3 region has the DNA TGTGCCAGCAGCTTAGTGTGGTCAGGGGGCGCGGGGGATACTGAAGCTTTCTTT. This gives the protein CASSLVWSGGAGDTEAFF.

The gene calls are TRBV5-1 and TRBJ2-1; 8 bases are a match to TRBD2. The germline gives CDR1 SGHRS, CDR2 YFSETQ. This CDR3 comprises 15 residues. Trimming removed 1 base from V and 8 bases from J; junction bases left unmatched: 8. The CDR3 loop is CASSLRGGVGDEQFF. The CDR3 region has the DNA TGCGCCAGCAGCTTGCGGGGGGGCGTGGGCGATGAGCAGTTCTTC.

The chain combines TRBV19 with TRBJ2-2; D ambiguous. With 3 bases removed from V and 1 base from J, the gap between germline ends came to 9 bases. Looked up from germline, CDR1 is LNHDA and CDR2 is SQIVND (reference sequence). The CDR3 runs to 15 residues. Here the CDR3 reads CASSIASGNTGELFF. The CDR3 nucleotides are TGTGCCAGTAGTATCGCCTCCGGGAACACCGGGGAGCTGTTTTTT.

This clone was observed once. This chain connects TRBV5-5 to TRBJ1-1, with D unresolved. Trimming shortened V by 5 bases and J by 3 bases, and 8 bases separated the two germline ends. Germline V lookup: CDR1 SGHKS, CDR2 YYEKEE (reference sequence). The CDR3 runs to 12 residues. CDR3 protein: CASRAGDTEAFF. In DNA, the CDR3 is TGTGCCAGCAGAGCAGGAGACACTGAAGCTTTCTTT.

V gene TRBV20-1 combines with J gene TRBJ2-3; no reliable D call. The CDR3 loop spans 10 amino acids. Germline CDR1 is DFQATT and CDR2 is SNEGSKA (reference sequence). The V gene lost 6 bases and the J gene lost 5 bases, with 6 bases spanning the gap. The CDR3 here is CSAPKDTQYF. Here the CDR3 DNA reads TGCAGTGCCCCTAAAGATACGCAGTATTTT.

The rearrangement links TRBV3-1 (or the pseudogene TRBV3-2) to TRBJ1-5; D call uncertain. The CDR3 contains 13 residues. CDR1 LGHDT and CDR2 YNNKEL come from the germline V gene (reference sequence). V was cut by 2 bases and J by 5 bases, with 7 bases left in between. CDR3 protein: CASSQTRDQPQHF. The CDR3 DNA sequence: TGTGCCAGCAGCCAAACTAGGGATCAGCCCCAGCATTTT.

This chain links TRBV6-5 with TRBJ1-2; D remains ambiguous. Germline values: CDR1 MNHEY, CDR2 SVGAGI. CDR3 length: 13 residues. The V gene lost 4 bases and the J gene lost 1 base, with 7 bases spanning the gap. CDR3 bases: TGTGCCAGCAGTTCAAGGAATAACTATGGCTACACCTTC. Amino acid sequence: CASSSRNNYGYTF.

The chain combines TRBV6-5 with TRBJ2-5; D unclear. Trimming took 4 bases from V and 1 from J, leaving 13 bases between them. Germline CDR1 and CDR2: MNHEY and SVGAGI. CDR3 length: 15 amino acids. The CDR3 sequence: CASSSYLGFQETQYF. CDR3 in DNA: TGTGCCAGCAGTTCCTACTTGGGCTTCCAAGAGACCCAGTACTTC.

This sequence joins TRBV5-5 and TRBJ1-2, with 8 bases that match TRBD1. Germline CDR1 is SGHKS and CDR2 is YYEKEE (reference sequence). V was clipped by 4 bases and J by 4 bases; unmatched bases: 3. The CDR3 loop spans 13 amino acids. This CDR3 is CASSRQGPYGYTF. In DNA, the CDR3 is TGTGCCAGCAGCCGACAGGGGCCCTATGGCTACACCTTC.

The chain has TRBV6-5 and TRBJ1-5; tentative D call: TRBD1 (6 bases). V lost 7 bases to trimming and J lost 15 bases, with 19 bases between them. CDR1 and CDR2 from the germline V gene are MNHEY and SVGAGI. This CDR3 comprises 12 residues. The CDR3 reads CASKGDLRDTHF. CDR3 DNA sequence: TGTGCCAGCAAGGGGGATCTGAGAGATACGCATTTT.

This sequence joins TRBV5-4 and TRBJ2-1, with D perhaps TRBD1 (7 bases). Trimming took off 4 bases at V and 0 bases at J, with 17 bases between the two ends. Germline V gives CDR1 SGHNT, CDR2 YYREEE (reference sequence). CDR3 size: 17 residues. CDR3 nucleotide sequence: TGTGCCAGCAGCCAATCTTCCAGGGGGGTCTCCTACAATGAGCAGTTCTTC. Protein: CASSQSSRGVSYNEQFF.

The rearrangement joins TRBV7-2 to TRBJ2-5; D gene unclear. CDR1 is SGHTA and CDR2 is FQGNSA in the germline V gene. V dropped 5 bases and J dropped 5 bases, with 12 bases sitting between them. CDR3 length equals 13 residues. The CDR3 DNA follows: TGTGCCAGCAGCGAGACCAGGATGGAGACCCAGTACTTC. Amino acid sequence: CASSETRMETQYF.

The chain has TRBV6-5 and TRBJ1-1, with 7 bases matching TRBD1. Germline-derived CDR1 and CDR2 are MNHEY and SVGAGI. The V segment lost 2 bases and the J segment 7 bases; nucleotides outside the gene matches: 7. This CDR3 is 14 amino acids long. The CDR3 bases are TGTGCCAGCAGTTACCGAGGAGGGGGCGTTGAAGCTTTCTTT. Translation: CASSYRGGGVEAFF.